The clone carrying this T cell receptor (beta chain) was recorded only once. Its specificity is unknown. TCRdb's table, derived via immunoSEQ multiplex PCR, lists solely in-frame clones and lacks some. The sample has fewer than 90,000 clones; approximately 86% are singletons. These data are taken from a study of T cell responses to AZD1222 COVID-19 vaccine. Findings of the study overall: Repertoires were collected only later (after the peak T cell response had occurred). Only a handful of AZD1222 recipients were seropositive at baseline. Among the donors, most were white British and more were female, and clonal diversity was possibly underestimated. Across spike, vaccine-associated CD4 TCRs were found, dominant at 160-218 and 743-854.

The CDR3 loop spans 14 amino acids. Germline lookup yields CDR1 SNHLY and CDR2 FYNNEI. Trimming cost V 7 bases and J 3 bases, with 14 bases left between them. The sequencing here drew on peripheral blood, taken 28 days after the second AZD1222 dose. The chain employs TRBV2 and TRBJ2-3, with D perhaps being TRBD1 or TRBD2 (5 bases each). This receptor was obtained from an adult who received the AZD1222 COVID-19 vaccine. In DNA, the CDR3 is TGTGCCAGCACAGGGAGTTGGTCAACAGATACGCAGTATTTT. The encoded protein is CASTGSWSTDTQYF.